Listed below are T cell receptor beta chains from one sample, sequenced in a study of blood T cell repertoires in COVID-19. Data came from immunoSEQ multiplex PCR; TCRdb stores just in-frame clones and leaves some out. The sample holds around 190,000 clones; around 80% are singletons and the top ten take around 14%. The material sequenced was peripheral blood. The receptors originated from a human donor in a cohort sampled during active COVID-19. Each CDR3 is given with its conserved first and last residue. Each record gives: CDR3 DNA, CDR3 protein, D gene, clone size, V gene, J gene. The D gene is left open where the match is weak. Some rows mark clone size as missing; the rest say once, few, many or name a class of expanded clone.

TGTGCCAGTAAACGGGGCAGGGGCTCTCTAACTAATGAAAAACTGTTTTTT,CASKRGRGSLTNEKLFF,NA,NA,TRBV19,TRBJ1-4
TGTGCCAGCAGCCCATCCGGGGGTACTGGGGCCAACGTCCTGACTTTC,CASSPSGGTGANVLTF,NA,NA,TRBV9,TRBJ2-6
TGCGCCAGCAGCCAAGTCCAGGTCGTTGATTATCTACCCAATGAGCAGTTCTTC,CASSQVQVVDYLPNEQFF,NA,NA,TRBV4-1,TRBJ2-1
TGTGCCAGCAGGGAGGGGACAGGGTTTCAGTATGGCTACACCTTC,CASREGTGFQYGYTF,TRBD1,NA,TRBV5-4,TRBJ1-2
TGTGCCAGCAGTTACCCGACAGGGGGCACAGATACGCAGTATTTT,CASSYPTGGTDTQYF,TRBD1,once,TRBV6-6,TRBJ2-3
TGTGCCTGGAGTGTATTGGCAGGGACTGGAAACACCATATATTTT,CAWSVLAGTGNTIYF,NA,NA,TRBV30,TRBJ1-3
TGCAGCGTTTCACTAGCGGGAGGGCCTGGTGAGCAGTTCTTC,CSVSLAGGPGEQFF,TRBD2,many,TRBV29-1,TRBJ2-1
TGTGCCAGCAGCCCGAGGCTAGCGGGATTCGAGCAGTACTTC,CASSPRLAGFEQYF,TRBD2,NA,TRBV5-6,TRBJ2-7
TGTGCCAGCAGTGATAGGGGGCGCGGCACAGATACGCAGTATTTT,CASSDRGRGTDTQYF,TRBD1,NA,TRBV25-1,TRBJ2-3
TGTGCCAGTAGTCCCAGGGGAGGGATTGGGACTGAAGCTTTCTTT,CASSPRGGIGTEAFF,NA,NA,TRBV19,TRBJ1-1
TGTGCCAGTCACCCCCTGGGACAGGGGCCCTCCTCACCCTACGAGCAGTACTTC,CASHPLGQGPSSPYEQYF,TRBD1,NA,TRBV28,TRBJ2-7
TGTGCCACCCATGGGAGGGGGGAAAAAACCAAAAACATTCAGTACTTC,CATHGRGEKTKNIQYF,NA,NA,TRBV27,TRBJ2-4
TGTGCCAGCACCAACGTTGGCTTTAATTCACCCCTCCACTTT,CASTNVGFNSPLHF,NA,NA,TRBV7-9,TRBJ1-6
TGTGCCAGCAGTTTGCAAACTTACGAGCAGTACTTC,CASSLQTYEQYF,NA,NA,TRBV28,TRBJ2-7
TGTGCCAGCAGCATAGGCGGGACGGAAGCTTTCTTT,CASSIGGTEAFF,NA,once,TRBV2,TRBJ1-1
TGTGCCAGCAGTTCTCAGGAGCGGGGCAAACAGTATTTT,CASSSQERGKQYF,TRBD2,NA,TRBV6-5,TRBJ2-3
TGCGCCAGCAGCTCCGGACACTTCAACTATGGCTACACCTTC,CASSSGHFNYGYTF,NA,NA,TRBV5-1,TRBJ1-2
TGTGCCAGCAGCCAAGATACCCGCCCTTACGCGGAGGAAAAACTGTTTTTT,CASSQDTRPYAEEKLFF,NA,NA,TRBV4-2,TRBJ1-4
TGTGCCAGCAGTTCTCGACAGGGGGCCTACGAGCAGTACTTC,CASSSRQGAYEQYF,TRBD1,NA,TRBV28,TRBJ2-7
TGTGCCAGTGGAACCCCGGGACATTATAGCAATCAGCCCCAGCATTTT,CASGTPGHYSNQPQHF,NA,NA,TRBV19,TRBJ1-5
TGTGCCAGCAGTTTTACTGTCACTTACGAGCAGTACTTC,CASSFTVTYEQYF,NA,few,TRBV27,TRBJ2-7
TGTGCCAGCAGCGTAGACAGGCCGGACTATGGCTACACCTTC,CASSVDRPDYGYTF,NA,NA,TRBV2,TRBJ1-2
TGTGCCACCAGTGATCGTGGGGACTGGGAGACCCAGTACTTC,CATSDRGDWETQYF,NA,NA,TRBV24-1,TRBJ2-5
TGTGCCAGCATGAGGGACAGACACTACAATGAGCAGTTCTTC,CASMRDRHYNEQFF,TRBD1,NA,TRBV2,TRBJ2-1
TGTGCCAGCAGTGAATTTCGGACAGGAAGCAATCAGCCCCAGCATTTT,CASSEFRTGSNQPQHF,TRBD1,NA,TRBV2,TRBJ1-5
TGTGCCAGCAGTGGAGGACAGGGGGTCTCCTACGAGCAGTACTTC,CASSGGQGVSYEQYF,TRBD1,few,TRBV25-1,TRBJ2-7
TGCGCCAGCAGCCAAGATCAGTTAGAGGGGGGCACAGGGGACCCCTACGAGCAGTACTTC,CASSQDQLEGGTGDPYEQYF,NA,NA,TRBV4-1,TRBJ2-7
TGCAGCGCTCCTCTTGGGACTGGTGGCTACACCTTC,CSAPLGTGGYTF,NA,few,TRBV29-1,TRBJ1-2
TGCGCCAGCAGCTTGGTAGGGACAACTTCCTACGAGCAGTACTTC,CASSLVGTTSYEQYF,NA,NA,TRBV5-1,TRBJ2-7
TGTGCCAGCAGGGGGGACTTTTCAGGGCGTGGAACCGGGGAGCTGTTTTTT,CASRGDFSGRGTGELFF,NA,NA,TRBV7-9,TRBJ2-2
TGTGCCAGCTCTGGCAGGGAGGGGAAGACCCAGTACTTC,CASSGREGKTQYF,TRBD2,once,TRBV5-4,TRBJ2-5
TGTGCCAGCTCACCCCTGGACAGGCCCGCGGCGGGCACTGAAGCTTTCTTT,CASSPLDRPAAGTEAFF,TRBD1,NA,TRBV18,TRBJ1-1
TGTGCCAGCGGACCTCTAGCGGGAGGTTCCTACGAGCAGTACTTC,CASGPLAGGSYEQYF,TRBD2,NA,TRBV11-2,TRBJ2-7
TGTGCCAGCAGCAGTGAGCCCGAGGGACACTACGAGCAGTACTTC,CASSSEPEGHYEQYF,NA,NA,TRBV7-6,TRBJ2-7
TGTGCCACAGGGGAACCGGGACTAGCGGGAGTCCCCGGGGAGCTGTTTTTT,CATGEPGLAGVPGELFF,TRBD2,NA,TRBV15,TRBJ2-2
TGTGCCAGCAGCTCGCAGGGGTACACTAATGAAAAACTGTTTTTT,CASSSQGYTNEKLFF,NA,NA,TRBV7-8,TRBJ1-4
TGTGCCAGCAGCTACCGACTAGCGGGAACAGATACGCAGTATTTT,CASSYRLAGTDTQYF,TRBD2,NA,TRBV7-2,TRBJ2-3
TGTGCCAGCAGTGAAGCCCGAGCGGGGGCGCCCACAGATACGCAGTATTTT,CASSEARAGAPTDTQYF,TRBD2,NA,TRBV6-1,TRBJ2-3
TGTGCCACCTCTTTGAGGCCCTATGGCTACACCTTC,CATSLRPYGYTF,NA,NA,TRBV2,TRBJ1-2
TGTGCCAGCAGTGAAGGGGCCAGCAGCTCTGGGGCCAACGTCCTGACTTTC,CASSEGASSSGANVLTF,NA,NA,TRBV6-1,TRBJ2-6
TGCAGTGCTAGTACCAGCTCCTACAATGAGCAGTTCTTC,CSASTSSYNEQFF,NA,NA,TRBV20-1,TRBJ2-1
TGTGCCAGCAGTTTGGCAGCGGGGGGTTCCTACGAGCAGTACTTC,CASSLAAGGSYEQYF,TRBD2,once,TRBV28,TRBJ2-7
TGTGCCAGCAGTTCTCCCCGGACAGCCCTCTCCTACGAGCAGTACTTC,CASSSPRTALSYEQYF,NA,NA,TRBV28,TRBJ2-7
TGTGCCAGCAGCCAAGGGGGACAAATATATGGCTACACCTTC,CASSQGGQIYGYTF,NA,NA,TRBV4-2,TRBJ1-2
TGTGCCAGCAGCCGAGGACAGGGTGGTGGGGCCAACGTCCTGACTTTC,CASSRGQGGGANVLTF,TRBD1,NA,TRBV7-9,TRBJ2-6
TGCGCCAGCAGTTCCGGGACAGGGAGCTACGAGCAGTACTTC,CASSSGTGSYEQYF,TRBD1,NA,TRBV10-2,TRBJ2-7
TGCCTCTTCCGGGGCGGGAGCAATGAGCAGTTCTTC,CLFRGGSNEQFF,TRBD2,NA,TRBV29-1,TRBJ2-1
TGTGCCAGCAGCCAAGTTTTTACTAGCGGGGAGGACACCGGGGAGCTGTTTTTT,CASSQVFTSGEDTGELFF,TRBD2,NA,TRBV3-1/TRBV3-2,TRBJ2-2
TGTGCCAGCAGTCCCACCAGACAGGGGACTAACACCGGGGAGCTGTTTTTT,CASSPTRQGTNTGELFF,TRBD1,few,TRBV6-6,TRBJ2-2
TGTGCCAGCAGCTCCCATGGGGGAGGGGCCTTGGGCTTCAATGAGCAGTTCTTC,CASSSHGGGALGFNEQFF,TRBD2,NA,TRBV7-9,TRBJ2-1
TGTGCCAGCAGCCCTTGGGCGGCGGGAGGGCCAACGAGGGAGCAGTTCTTC,CASSPWAAGGPTREQFF,TRBD2,NA,TRBV5-4,TRBJ2-1
TGTGCCTGGTCCCGACAGGGCTGGCAAGATAATTCACCCCTCCACTTT,CAWSRQGWQDNSPLHF,TRBD1,once,TRBV30,TRBJ1-6
TGTGCCAGCAGCTCGCGAGGTAATGAGCAGTTCTTC,CASSSRGNEQFF,NA,NA,TRBV11-2,TRBJ2-1
TGCGCCAGCAGCCCTGGACTAGCGGGAGGGCAAAACAAAAACATTCAGTACTTC,CASSPGLAGGQNKNIQYF,TRBD2,once,TRBV4-1,TRBJ2-4
TGCAGTGCTAGTAAACTAGCGGGAGTGCGGGGGGAGACCCAGTACTTC,CSASKLAGVRGETQYF,TRBD2,NA,TRBV20-1,TRBJ2-5
TGTGCCAGTAGTCGACAGTACTATGGCTACACCTTC,CASSRQYYGYTF,NA,once,TRBV19,TRBJ1-2
TGTGCCAGCAGAAGAGAAGTGAACACTGAAGCTTTCTTT,CASRREVNTEAFF,NA,NA,TRBV2,TRBJ1-1
TGTGCCAGCAGCCCCGATGGGGCCTATGGCTACACCTTC,CASSPDGAYGYTF,NA,NA,TRBV6-5,TRBJ1-2
TGTGCCAGCAGTTTCCACAGAAACTATGGCTACACCTTC,CASSFHRNYGYTF,NA,NA,TRBV25-1,TRBJ1-2